The 13 T cell receptor beta chains listed next were all sequenced from one sample in a study of T cell repertoires in cytomegalovirus infection. TCRdb re-called the reads through MiXCR, storing one row per CDR3 protein. The sample has around 270,000 distinct CDR3 sequences; 8% to 9.5% are singletons. The sequencing sample was made of PBMCs. Every receptor here comes from a human donor in good health (CMV status not recorded). Some clones in this sample may be carry-over from other donors' samples.

This clonotype was counted at least ten times. CDR3 residues: CASSFTGQGRGTEAFF. CDR3 DNA sequence: TGTGCCAGCAGTTTCACCGGACAGGGGCGGGGGACTGAAGCTTTCTTT. The rearrangement joins TRBV12-3 or TRBV12-4 to TRBJ1-1; 9 bases fit TRBD1. This CDR3 comprises 16 residues. Trimming removed 3 bases from V and 5 bases from J; junction bases left unmatched: 10.

This rearrangement joins TRBV6-1 to TRBJ2-1; a possible D gene is TRBD2 (7 bases). This CDR3 is built from 15 residues. CDR1 is MNHNS, CDR2 SASEGT, per germline. V was clipped by 5 bases and J by 10 bases, with 21 bases between them. In nucleotides, the CDR3 is TGTGCCAGCAGTCCACCAAGCGGGGACAAAAAGGAGCAGTTCTTC. As protein: CASSPPSGDKKEQFF.

There are many counts of this clonotype. The V call is TRBV11-1, the J call TRBJ1-6, with 8 bases that match TRBD1. The CDR3 runs 14 residues. V shed 5 bases and J 7 bases; nucleotides not matched to a gene: 4. Germline V gene data show CDR1 as SGHAT and CDR2 as FQDESV (reference sequence). This CDR3 is CASSRTGNNSPLHF. The CDR3 DNA reads TGTGCCAGCAGCCGGACAGGGAACAATTCACCCCTCCACTTT.

This chain links TRBV5-1 with TRBJ1-1, with TRBD1 matching over 7 bases. Germline V gene sequence: CDR1 SGHRS, CDR2 YFSETQ. J gave up 0 bases and V 0 bases, and 2 bases lay outside the gene matches. The CDR3 length is 15 residues. CDR3 residues: CASSLVQGVNTEAFF. The CDR3 DNA follows: TGCGCCAGCAGCTTGGTCCAGGGGGTGAACACTGAAGCTTTCTTT.

This clonotype was observed at least ten times. The chain is built from TRBV7-2 and TRBJ1-1; TRBD1 matches 7 bases. Germline V CDR1 and CDR2: SGHTA, FQGNSA. The CDR3 sequence is 16 residues long. J gave up 5 bases and V 1 base, and 10 bases lay outside the gene matches. The CDR3 DNA follows: TGTGCCAGCAGCTTAGAGATTCAGGGGGTCTCGACTGAAGCTTTCTTT. It is translated as CASSLEIQGVSTEAFF.

This clonotype was seen many times. The chain uses TRBV6-5 and TRBJ2-1, with TRBD2 as a possible D gene (6 bases). Trimming stripped 0 bases from V and 0 bases from J, with 12 bases between. The germline V gene has CDR1 MNHEY and CDR2 SVGAGI. The CDR3 is made up of 17 amino acids. Written as DNA, the CDR3 is TGTGCCAGCAGTTACTCGATGGAGGGGCACTCCTACAATGAGCAGTTCTTC. It codes for CASSYSMEGHSYNEQFF.

V and J are TRBV4-3 and TRBJ1-5; D gene uncertain. Trimming stripped 0 bases from V and 4 bases from J, with 7 bases between. CDR3 size: 14 residues. CDR1 and CDR2 from the germline V gene are LGHNA and YSLEER. DNA of the CDR3: TGCGCCAGCAGCCAAGATTACCGGAATCAGCCCCAGCATTTT. It yields the protein CASSQDYRNQPQHF.

The chain links TRBV6-5 to TRBJ1-5; the D is unclear. CDR1 MNHEY and CDR2 SVGAGI come from the germline V gene. The V and J ends lost 0 bases and 3 bases respectively, with 6 bases between them. The CDR3 length is 14 residues. The CDR3: CASSYSLVNQPQHF. CDR3 bases: TGTGCCAGCAGTTACTCGCTGGTCAATCAGCCCCAGCATTTT.

This clonotype has at least ten counts. The chain has TRBV7-8 and TRBJ2-1; TRBD2 matches at 8 bases. Per germline, CDR1 SGHVS and CDR2 FQNEAQ. The V segment lost 1 base and the J segment 7 bases; nucleotides outside the gene matches: 6. This CDR3 spans 15 amino acids. The CDR3: CASSLVASGPNEQFF. The CDR3 DNA reads TGTGCCAGCAGCTTAGTAGCTAGCGGGCCTAATGAGCAGTTCTTC.

This clonotype was picked up many times. The chain couples TRBV4-2 to TRBJ1-1; the D gene is possibly TRBD1 (5 bases). V was cut by 6 bases and J by 1 base, with 15 bases left in between. CDR1 LGHNA and CDR2 YNFKEQ come from the germline V gene. CDR3 length equals 15 residues. CDR3 bases: TGTGCCAGCAGTCGAATGGGTACAGGGAACACTGAAGCTTTCTTT. It specifies CASSRMGTGNTEAFF.

This chain uses TRBV5-6 with TRBJ2-2; D may correspond to TRBD1 or TRBD2 (5 bases each). The CDR3 covers 22 residues. Germline CDR1 is SGHDT and CDR2 is YYEEEE. Trimming took 0 bases from V and 5 from J, leaving 32 bases between them. The CDR3 DNA is TGTGCCAGCAGCTTGGGTCTTTATTTTTCGCGACAGCTACCGGAGCGGACCGGGGAGCTGTTTTTT. It is translated as CASSLGLYFSRQLPERTGELFF.

The J gene is TRBJ1-2, the V gene TRBV30, with a possible D match to TRBD1 (5 bases). Germline assignment: CDR1 GTSNPN and CDR2 SVGIG (reference sequence). The CDR3 totals 14 residues. V gave up 1 base and J gave up 0 bases, with 9 bases separating them. The CDR3, as DNA: TGTGCCTGGAGTGGGGGACTAGCTAACTATGGCTACACCTTC. Amino acids: CAWSGGLANYGYTF. Full variable domain (missing parts from reference TRBV30 and TRBJ1-2): SQTIHQWPATLVQPVGSPLSLECTVEGTSNPNLYWYRQAAGRGLQLLFYSVGIGQISSEVPQNLSASRPQDRQFILSSKKLLLSDSGFYLCAWSGGLANYGYTFGSGTRLTVV.

This clonotype was found many times. The chain couples TRBV7-3 to TRBJ2-1; 7 bases fit TRBD2. The CDR3 loop spans 15 amino acids. J was trimmed by 0 bases and V by 5 bases; bases with no gene match: 4. The germline CDR1 and CDR2 sequences are SGHTA and FQGTGA. CDR3 sequence: CASSNLAASYNEQFF. The CDR3 region has the DNA TGTGCCAGCAGCAACCTAGCGGCCTCCTACAATGAGCAGTTCTTC.